The rows below give T cell receptor beta chains drawn from one sample of a study of T cell responses to AZD1222 COVID-19 vaccine. Libraries were prepared by immunoSEQ multiplex PCR; TCRdb keeps only in-frame clonotypes and omits some of them. The repertoire holds over 95,000 clones, approximately 88% seen once, with under 6.5% in the top ten. Here the sequenced sample was peripheral blood, taken 28 days after the second AZD1222 dose. The receptors derive from an adult who received the AZD1222 COVID-19 vaccine. Each CDR3 is given with its conserved first and last residue.

v_call,cdr3_aa
TRBV9,CASRERMGQGVREQYF
TRBV3-1/TRBV3-2,CASSQGRGAGNTIYF
TRBV18,CASLQGAGQPQHF
TRBV9,CASSEAARGRGSGNTIYF
TRBV2,CASSEPVRYEQYF
TRBV7-8,CASSSRDRDDTQYF
TRBV7-9,CASRTGTTHNEQFF
TRBV15,CATSRDLWDTGELFF
TRBV19,CASSGTGGFGIEQYF
TRBV7-2,CASSLGRDYNTDTQYF
TRBV5-6,CASSFLGEKLFF
TRBV2,CASTPTWVRDSYEQYF
TRBV28,CASSLLGNSPLHF
TRBV6-5,CASLVGPITTEQYF
TRBV14,CASSQEAFTKQYF